The source of this T cell receptor beta chain is a study of blood T cell repertoires in COVID-19. Across the whole study: Acute-phase and convalescent COVID-19 samples originated in the United States, Italy and Spain. From T cells, B-cell-depleted T cells, or PBMCs came the material, which was cDNA or gDNA.

In the original processing: Amplifying reference gene primers gave estimates of nucleated cell counts. Profiled with immunoSEQ multiplex PCR; TCRdb holds only in-frame clones, not every one. V and J calls and clone size are copied from that table; D and trimming were computed from the DNA. The sample contains 35,000 to 50,000 clones, 89% of which appear only once. Unmatched junction bases numbered 15, after V lost 5 bases and J lost 7 bases. The germline V gene has CDR1 SGHAT and CDR2 FQNNGV. This CDR3 is 17 amino acids long. The sample taken for sequencing was peripheral blood. The sequence was collected from a man aged 65-85 years with active COVID-19. The genes are TRBV11-2 and TRBJ2-2; TRBD2 agrees at 8 bases. CDR3 DNA sequence: TGTGCCAGCAGCGGGCCTGAGGGGGGACTAGTAGGCGGGGAGCTGTTTTTT. Translated, it gives CASSGPEGGLVGGELFF.